These 9 T cell receptor beta chains share one sample of origin, sequenced in a study of cytotoxic CD8 clonotypes in ibrutinib-treated CLL. Profiled with immunoSEQ multiplex PCR; TCRdb holds only in-frame clones, not every one. The data contain some 98,000 clones, 60% to 80% of them singletons. The sequencing here drew on PBMCs, taken after 12 months of ibrutinib treatment. The receptors originated from a human donor with chronic lymphocytic leukemia.

The CDR3 DNA follows: TGTGCCAGCAGTTACGACGCCAGGGGAGGAGATACGCAGTATTTT. Its translation is CASSYDARGGDTQYF. This rearrangement joins TRBV6-6 to TRBJ2-3; either TRBD1 or TRBD2 may fit D (6 bases each). The CDR3 length is 15 residues. Germline-derived CDR1 and CDR2 are MNHNY and SVGAGI (reference sequence). The V and J ends lost 2 bases and 5 bases respectively, with 14 bases between them.

CDR3 DNA: TGTGCCAGCAGTCCGACCTCGGACAGGGGGCTAGCCTTTTATGGCTACACCTTC. Translating it yields CASSPTSDRGLAFYGYTF. The chain employs TRBV27 and TRBJ1-2, with 11 bases that match TRBD1. The CDR3 extends over 18 amino acids. The V segment lost 5 bases and the J segment 5 bases; nucleotides outside the gene matches: 16. CDR1 and CDR2 (germline): MNHEY, SMNVEV (reference sequence).

This chain connects TRBV18 to TRBJ2-7, with TRBD2 matching over 8 bases. V lost 3 bases and J lost 1; bases outside the gene matches: 5. The CDR3 extends over 15 amino acids. Germline CDR1 reads KGHSH; CDR2 reads LQKENI. The CDR3, as DNA: TGTGCCAGCTCACCTGAAGCGGGGGTTTCCTACGAGCAGTACTTC. Translation gives CASSPEAGVSYEQYF.

The V and J genes are TRBV19 and TRBJ2-2, with D unclear. The CDR3 is made up of 13 amino acids. The germline V gene has CDR1 LNHDA and CDR2 SQIVND (reference sequence). With 1 base removed from V and 5 bases from J, the gap between germline ends came to 5 bases. The CDR3 bases are TGTGCCAGTAGTATAGTACGAACCGGGGAGCTGTTTTTT. Protein sequence: CASSIVRTGELFF.

This rearrangement joins TRBV2 to TRBJ2-3; TRBD2 agrees at 10 bases. The CDR3 length is 15 residues. Germline trimming cut 5 bases from V and 5 bases from J; bases unmatched to any gene: 7. Germline V lookup: CDR1 SNHLY, CDR2 FYNNEI. The CDR3 spells CASSFSSGGGDTQYF. CDR3 DNA sequence: TGTGCCAGCAGTTTTTCTAGCGGGGGTGGAGATACGCAGTATTTT.

V and J are TRBV6-1 and TRBJ1-1; tentative D call: TRBD1 (5 bases). The CDR3 sequence is 13 residues long. Trimming cost V 8 bases and J 4 bases, with 14 bases left between them. Germline V gives CDR1 MNHNS, CDR2 SASEGT. Written as DNA, the CDR3 is TGTGCCAGCGGGGGGGGGAATCCCACTGAAGCTTTCTTT. As protein: CASGGGNPTEAFF.

The chain couples TRBV7-7 to TRBJ2-5; 7 nucleotides agree with TRBD1. The trim removed 5 bases at V and 4 bases at J, leaving 4 bases unmatched. The CDR3 is 13 amino acids. Germline CDR1 SSHAT, CDR2 FNYEAQ (reference sequence). The CDR3 bases are TGTGCCAGCAGCCGCGACAGGGTAGAGACCCAGTACTTC. It yields the protein CASSRDRVETQYF.

This chain connects TRBV20-1 to TRBJ2-3; D gene uncertain. V was trimmed by 3 bases and J by 5 bases, leaving 6 bases between them. This CDR3 comprises 11 residues. Germline V CDR1 and CDR2: DFQATT, SNEGSKA (reference sequence). CDR3 DNA sequence: TGCAGTGCTAGGGTGTTAGATACGCAGTATTTT. This sequence encodes CSARVLDTQYF.

Here the CDR3 reads CASSLSAGTPGDTIYF. DNA of the CDR3: TGCGCCAGCAGCTTGTCGGCAGGGACCCCCGGAGACACCATATATTTT. The chain combines TRBV5-1 with TRBJ1-3; tentative D call: TRBD1 (5 bases). Germline V gene sequence: CDR1 SGHRS, CDR2 YFSETQ. The V end was cut by 1 base, the J end by 8 bases, with 19 bases between. This CDR3 spans 16 amino acids.